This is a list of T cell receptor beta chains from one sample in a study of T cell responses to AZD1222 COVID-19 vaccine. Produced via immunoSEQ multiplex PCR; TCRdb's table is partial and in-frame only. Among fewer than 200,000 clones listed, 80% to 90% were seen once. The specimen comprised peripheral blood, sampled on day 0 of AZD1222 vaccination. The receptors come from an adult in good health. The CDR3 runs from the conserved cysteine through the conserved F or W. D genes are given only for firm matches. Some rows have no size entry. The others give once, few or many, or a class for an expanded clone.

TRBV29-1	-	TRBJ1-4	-	TGCAGCGTTGACGGGGCAGGGAATAATGAAAAACTGTTTTTT	CSVDGAGNNEKLFF
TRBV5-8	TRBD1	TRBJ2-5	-	TGTGCCAGCAGCACCCTTACTCGACAGGGGCCCAACGGGACCCAGTACTTC	CASSTLTRQGPNGTQYF
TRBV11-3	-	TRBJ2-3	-	TGTGCCAGCAGCTTTGGTCGCACAGATACGCAGTATTTT	CASSFGRTDTQYF
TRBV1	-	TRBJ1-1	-	TGCACCAGCCAAGGACAGGGAGTAATTGAAGCTTTCTTT	CTSQGQGVIEAFF
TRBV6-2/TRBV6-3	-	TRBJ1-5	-	TGTGCCAGCAGTCCCCTCGGGGGGCAGGGTCGTCAGCCCCAGCATTTT	CASSPLGGQGRQPQHF
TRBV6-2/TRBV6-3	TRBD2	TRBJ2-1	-	TGTGCCAGCAGTCAAAGCGGGAGCGGGGTTTCTCTGCAGTTCTTC	CASSQSGSGVSLQFF
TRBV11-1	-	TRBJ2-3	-	TGTGCCAGCCAGGGAAGCCTACAAGATACGCAGTATTTT	CASQGSLQDTQYF
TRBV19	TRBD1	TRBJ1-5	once	TGTGCCAGTAGTTCCTTGGACAGGGGAAGCAATCAGCCCCAGCATTTT	CASSSLDRGSNQPQHF
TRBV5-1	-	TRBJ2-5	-	TGCGCCAGCAGCGGGAACCAAGAGACCCAGTACTTC	CASSGNQETQYF
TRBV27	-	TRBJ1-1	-	TGTGCCAGCAGTTTTTACCGGAGTACTGAAGCTTTCTTT	CASSFYRSTEAFF
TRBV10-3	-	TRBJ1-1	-	TGTGCCATCAAAAACTTGGAAGCGGCTTTCTTT	CAIKNLEAAFF
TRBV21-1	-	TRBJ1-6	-	TGTGCCAGGACCAGGGCCCTCTCCTATAATTCACCCCTCCACTTT	CARTRALSYNSPLHF
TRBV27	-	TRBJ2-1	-	TGTGCCAGCAGTTGGCACAATGAGCAGTTCTTC	CASSWHNEQFF
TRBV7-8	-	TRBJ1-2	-	TGTGCCAGCAGCTTAGCGCCGTCGTGGGGCTACACCTTC	CASSLAPSWGYTF
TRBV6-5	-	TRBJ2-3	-	TGTGCCACCTTATCTGACAGGTTTTCCACAGATACGCAGTATTTT	CATLSDRFSTDTQYF
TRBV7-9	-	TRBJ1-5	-	TGTGCCAGCAGCTTTGGCGGGCCCAATAGCAATCAGCCCCAGCATTTT	CASSFGGPNSNQPQHF
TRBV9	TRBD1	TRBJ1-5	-	TGTGCCAGCAGCGCCAGGGACAGTTTGGGCCAGCCCCAGCATTTT	CASSARDSLGQPQHF
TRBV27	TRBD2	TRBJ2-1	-	TGTGCCAGCAGTTTCAGCGGGAGCTCCTACAATGAGCAGTTCTTC	CASSFSGSSYNEQFF
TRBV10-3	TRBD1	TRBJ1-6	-	TGTGCCATCAGTGAGTCTGAGACAGGGGGCAATTCACCCCTCCACTTT	CAISESETGGNSPLHF
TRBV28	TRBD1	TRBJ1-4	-	TGTGCCAGCAGTTTAACGGGACAGGGAATCGAAAAACTGTTTTTT	CASSLTGQGIEKLFF
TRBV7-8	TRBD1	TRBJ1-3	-	TGTGCCAGCAGCCTAATCCAGGGGGAGGCTGGAAACACCATATATTTT	CASSLIQGEAGNTIYF
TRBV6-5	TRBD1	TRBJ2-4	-	TGTGCCAGCAGTCCGGACAGGGGGCGGATGGGCATTCAGTACTTC	CASSPDRGRMGIQYF
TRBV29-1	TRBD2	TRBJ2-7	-	TGCAGCGCCTCCGGACTAGCGGTCTCCTACGAGCAGTACTTC	CSASGLAVSYEQYF
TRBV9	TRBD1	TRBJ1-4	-	TGTGCCAGCAGCCCACGACAGGGGTCGTACGGTGAAAAACTGTTTTTT	CASSPRQGSYGEKLFF
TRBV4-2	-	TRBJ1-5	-	TGTGCCAGCAGCCAGCCCGGGTCGGGTAGCAATCAGCCCCAGCATTTT	CASSQPGSGSNQPQHF
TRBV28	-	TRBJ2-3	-	TGTGCCAGCAGCACCCAGACTCGAGATACGCAGTATTTT	CASSTQTRDTQYF
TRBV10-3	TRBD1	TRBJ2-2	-	TGTGCCATCAGGAGGGGACAGGGTAGGACCGGGGAGCTGTTTTTT	CAIRRGQGRTGELFF
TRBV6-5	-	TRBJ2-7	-	TGTGCCAGCAAAAGGGGTGGGGAGCAGTACTTC	CASKRGGEQYF
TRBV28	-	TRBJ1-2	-	TGTGCCAGCAGTTTAAACCAACGTTGGTATGGCTACACCTTC	CASSLNQRWYGYTF
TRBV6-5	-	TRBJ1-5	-	TGTGCCAGCAGTACCGGGTCCGGCTTCCCCCAGCATTTT	CASSTGSGFPQHF
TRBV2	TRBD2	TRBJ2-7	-	TGTGCCAGCGCGATAACCGGGACTAGCGCGTACGAGCAGTACTTC	CASAITGTSAYEQYF